These 21 T cell receptor beta chains were sequenced from one sample in a study of blood T cells in healthy people across ages. A second PCR of 7 to 11 cycles used a sample-barcoded 5' primer and a J-beta primer mix. One entry per CDR3 protein results from TCRdb running MiXCR on the 5' RACE reads. The sample shows 1.5 million to 2 million distinct CDR3 sequences, roughly 27% of them seen only once. The sequenced material came from blood. The receptors derive from a woman under 40 in good health.

The chain recombines TRBV12-3 or TRBV12-4 with TRBJ2-1; TRBD1 or TRBD2 may be the D gene (5 bases each). V lost 8 bases, J lost 4 bases, and 9 bases lay in between. The CDR3 length is 12 residues. CDR3 region: CASQRGYNEQFF. CDR3 coding DNA: TGTGCCAGCCAGAGGGGTTACAATGAGCAGTTCTTC.

This clonotype was detected many times. The genes are TRBV7-2 and TRBJ2-5, with a weak D call TRBD1 (6 bases). Germline V lookup: CDR1 SGHTA, CDR2 FQGNSA. Trimming cost V 5 bases and J 4 bases, with 14 bases left between them. The CDR3 extends over 14 amino acids. CDR3 nucleotides: TGTGCCAGCAGCGTAGGTAACAGGGCAGAGACCCAGTACTTC. It codes for CASSVGNRAETQYF.

The chain couples TRBV6-2 or TRBV6-3 to TRBJ1-5, with D possibly matching TRBD1 (5 bases). Germline V CDR1 and CDR2: MNHEY, SVGEGT. The CDR3 totals 14 residues. Deletions cut 8 bases from V and 6 bases from J, with 17 bases between. The CDR3 sequence: CASEGHSGGQPQHF. DNA of the CDR3: TGTGCCAGCGAAGGACATTCTGGAGGTCAGCCCCAGCATTTT.

For this clonotype: A read error may be the cause here, since a much bigger clone is one base away. The CDR3 DNA reads TGTGCCAGCAGCTGCGCCGGGACAGGGCGTCACGAGCAGTACTTC. It is translated as CASSCAGTGRHEQYF. The J gene is TRBJ2-7, the V gene TRBV25-1, with TRBD1 identical over 9 bases. The germline gives CDR1 MGHDK, CDR2 SYGVNS. Trimming cost V 6 bases and J 5 bases; bases outside gene matches: 11. The CDR3 covers 15 residues.

There are a few counts of this clonotype. The gene calls are TRBV7-2 and TRBJ2-6; 7 bases map to TRBD1. The CDR3 sequence is 19 residues long. With 6 bases clipped from V and 0 bases from J, the junction kept 14 bases outside the gene matches. Germline V gene lookup returns CDR1 SGHTA and CDR2 FQGNSA. CDR3 sequence reads: CASRFRLDRWTSGANVLTF. CDR3 DNA: TGTGCCAGCAGATTTAGGTTGGACAGGTGGACCTCTGGGGCCAACGTCCTGACTTTC.

This clonotype turned up a few times. The chain links TRBV13 to TRBJ1-5, with D perhaps matching TRBD1 (6 bases). CDR1 is PRHDT and CDR2 is FYEKMQ in the germline V gene (reference sequence). The CDR3 contains 15 residues. Trimming stripped 5 bases from V and 6 bases from J, with 17 bases between. Here the CDR3 reads CASSKQGATVQPQHF. The DNA for the CDR3 is TGTGCCAGCAGCAAACAGGGCGCGACAGTTCAGCCCCAGCATTTT.

This clonotype was observed a single time. The chain links TRBV5-6 to TRBJ2-5; TRBD1 aligns across 7 bases. Germline CDR1 is SGHDT and CDR2 is YYEEEE. The CDR3 spans 13 residues. With 1 base clipped from V and 11 bases from J, the junction kept 8 bases outside the gene matches. This chain's CDR3 is CASSLTRQGRQYF. CDR3 bases: TGTGCCAGCAGCTTGACCCGACAGGGTCGGCAGTACTTC.

This clonotype showed up just a few times. V gene TRBV20-1 combines with J gene TRBJ2-5; 9 positions match TRBD2. The CDR3 is made up of 14 amino acids. The V and J ends lost 6 bases and 4 bases, in that order; junction bases with no gene match: 9. The V gene's germline CDR1 is DFQATT and CDR2 SNEGSKA (reference sequence). Here the CDR3 DNA reads TGCAGTGCCCCAGGAGCGGGGGGACGAGAGACCCAGTACTTC. It is translated as CSAPGAGGRETQYF.

This clonotype was seen repeatedly, ten times or more. The genes are TRBV6-2 or TRBV6-3 and TRBJ2-7; 7 nucleotides agree with TRBD1. The ends lost 5 bases at V and 3 bases at J; junction bases unmatched: 7. The CDR3 loop spans 14 amino acids. Germline loops: CDR1 MNHEY, CDR2 SVGEGT. The CDR3 DNA is TGTGCCAGCAGTAGAACGGACAGGCTCTACGAGCAGTACTTC. Residues: CASSRTDRLYEQYF.

The chain joins TRBV2 to TRBJ2-1; no firm D call. The CDR3 loop spans 13 amino acids. Per the germline V gene, CDR1 is SNHLY and CDR2 is FYNNEI. V gave up 6 bases and J gave up 7 bases, with 13 bases separating them. The CDR3 spells CASSFLVSNEQFF. CDR3 bases: TGTGCCAGCAGCTTCCTCGTTTCGAATGAGCAGTTCTTC.

This clonotype has ten or more counts. This chain joins TRBV28 and TRBJ2-5; maybe TRBD2 (6 bases). Per germline, CDR1 MDHEN and CDR2 SYDVKM. V lost 6 bases and J 4 bases, leaving 9 bases between the germline ends. The CDR3 runs to 12 residues. The CDR3: CASRHGRETQYF. The CDR3 DNA follows: TGTGCCAGCAGGCACGGGAGAGAGACCCAGTACTTC.

The chain is built from TRBV6-1 and TRBJ1-4; no clear D gene. The CDR3 runs 12 residues. V lost 6 bases to trimming and J lost 8 bases, with 10 bases between them. CDR1 MNHNS and CDR2 SASEGT come from the germline V gene. Written as DNA, the CDR3 is TGTGCCAGCAGGGGCGGATGGGAAAAACTGTTTTTT. It yields the protein CASRGGWEKLFF.

This clonotype was counted between two and nine times. The chain combines TRBV5-4 with TRBJ1-2; D unresolved. CDR1 and CDR2 (germline): SGHNT, YYREEE (reference sequence). This CDR3 is 15 amino acids long. The ends were cut back, 3 bases at V and 7 bases at J, with 19 bases in the middle. The CDR3 loop reads CASSSWASTRSGYTF. The CDR3 nucleotides are TGTGCCAGCAGCTCTTGGGCCTCAACCCGGAGTGGCTACACCTTC.

The sample holds one count of this clonotype. This may be a read error, as it is one base from a much larger clone. V gene TRBV4-1 combines with J gene TRBJ2-1; no definite D call. The J call may be wrong; the DNA end is better matched by TRBJ2-7. The CDR3 spans 13 residues. Germline V gives CDR1 MGHRA, CDR2 YSYEKL. The CDR3 DNA follows: TGCGCCAGCAGCCAGACTCCCTCCCGGGAGCAGTACTTC. Amino acid sequence: CASSQTPSREQYF.

In the case of this clonotype: Being one base from a much bigger clone, this may be a read error. The gene calls are TRBV29-1 and TRBJ2-7, with D possibly matching TRBD1 (6 bases). V was shortened by 0 bases and J by 5 bases, with 17 bases between the two germline ends. From germline, CDR1 is SQVTM and CDR2 ANQGSEA. The length of the CDR3 is 15 residues. In DNA form, the CDR3 reads TGCAGCGTTGAAGATCCCCGGCAGGGGCTCCACGAGCAGTACTTC. Encoded protein: CSVEDPRQGLHEQYF.

This clonotype was seen more than once but under ten times. V gene TRBV10-3 combines with J gene TRBJ2-7; D assignment may be TRBD1 or TRBD2 (6 bases each). V was clipped by 1 base and J by 1 base, with 11 bases between them. CDR3 length: 15 residues. Germline CDR1 and CDR2: ENHRY and SYGVKD. CDR3 nucleotide sequence: TGTGCCATCAGTGAGTTTGGAGGGGGTTCCTACGAGCAGTACTTC. Amino acids: CAISEFGGGSYEQYF.

The chain is built from TRBV7-3 and TRBJ2-2; possible D gene TRBD2, 6 bases. Germline CDR1 is SGHTA and CDR2 is FQGTGA. The CDR3 extends over 15 amino acids. The ends were cut back, 3 bases at V and 8 bases at J, with 16 bases in the middle. CDR3 sequence (DNA): TGTGCCAGCAGCTTCCGGGACTTAGTAGGGGGGGAGCTGTTTTTT. Amino acid sequence: CASSFRDLVGGELFF.

This clonotype has at least ten counts. V gene TRBV6-2 or TRBV6-3 combines with J gene TRBJ1-5; D gene ambiguous. The CDR3 has 14 residues. V lost 7 bases and J 0 bases, leaving 10 bases between the germline ends. Germline CDR1 reads MNHEY; CDR2 reads SVGEGT. CDR3 nucleotides: TGTGCCAGCACCTCCCAGGTTAGCAATCAGCCCCAGCATTTT. Amino acids: CASTSQVSNQPQHF.

J is TRBJ2-3 and V is TRBV14; D is possibly TRBD2 (6 bases). The length of the CDR3 is 15 residues. CDR1 SGHDN and CDR2 FVKESK come from the germline V gene. V was trimmed by 5 bases and J by 4 bases, leaving 16 bases between them. CDR3 DNA: TGTGCCAGCAGCGAGGGGACGGCTAGCGCAGATACGCAGTATTTT. Translated: CASSEGTASADTQYF.

This clonotype was seen only once. The rearrangement uses TRBV7-9 and TRBJ2-1; 11 bases map to TRBD1. J was trimmed by 0 bases and V by 5 bases; bases with no gene match: 6. The V gene's germline CDR1 is SEHNR and CDR2 FQNEAQ (reference sequence). The CDR3 is 17 amino acids. CDR3 sequence reads: CASSERDRGNSYNEQFF. The CDR3, as DNA: TGTGCCAGCAGCGAAAGGGACAGGGGGAACTCCTACAATGAGCAGTTCTTC.

This sequence joins TRBV29-1 and TRBJ1-1; no definite D call. CDR1 and CDR2 from the germline V gene are SQVTM and ANQGSEA. The CDR3 runs 14 residues. Trimming removed 5 bases at V and 5 bases at J, with 18 bases between. CDR3 sequence (DNA): TGCAGCGTTCTTCCTGGGCGGGGAGAGACTGAAGCTTTCTTT. Residues: CSVLPGRGETEAFF.